Below are 15 T cell receptor beta chains sequenced from a single sample in a study of siplizumab effects on memory and regulatory T cells. The assay was immunoSEQ multiplex PCR, and TCRdb's table has in-frame clones only and misses some. The sample lists thousands of clones, 48% seen once, with 3% to 5% in the top ten. Over a period of roughly 6 days at 37 degrees C, the mixed lymphocyte reaction cells were cocultured. These receptors lack a known antigen. The sample consisted of CFSE-low (dividing) CD4+ T cells sorted from an allogeneic mixed lymphocyte reaction. These receptors were taken from a human donor in good health; the cells came from an allogeneic mixed lymphocyte reaction. Some clones in this sample may be carry-over from other donors' samples.

On this clone: The same CDR3 also results from other DNA sequences found in this sample. This chain connects TRBV2 to TRBJ2-1; TRBD2 matches at 10 bases. V shed 6 bases and J 6 bases; nucleotides not matched to a gene: 5. In germline, CDR1 is SNHLY, CDR2 FYNNEI. This CDR3 spans 14 amino acids. For the CDR3, the DNA is TGTGCCAGCAGCTGGAGCGGGGGGGCCAATGAGCAGTTCTTC. This gives the protein CASSWSGGANEQFF.

The chain employs TRBV6-1 and TRBJ1-2; TRBD1 aligns across 9 bases. V gave up 6 bases and J gave up 2 bases; unmatched junction bases: 7. CDR3 length equals 15 residues. Germline V gene lookup returns CDR1 MNHNS and CDR2 SASEGT. The CDR3 sequence is CASRSTGTGNYGYTF. The CDR3 bases are TGTGCCAGCAGATCAACCGGGACAGGGAACTATGGCTACACCTTC.

This chain uses TRBV19 with TRBJ2-3; 7 nucleotides line up with TRBD1. With V trimmed by 6 bases and J by 3 bases, 9 bases remained unmatched. CDR3 length: 15 residues. The germline V gene encodes CDR1 LNHDA and CDR2 SQIVND (reference sequence). CDR3 nucleotide sequence: TGTGCCAGTAGCCCAGGAGACAGGGTAACAGATACGCAGTATTTT. Translation: CASSPGDRVTDTQYF.

This chain's CDR3 is CASSPLAGGRETQYF. The CDR3 region has the DNA TGTGCCAGCAGCCCCCTAGCGGGAGGGCGAGAGACCCAGTACTTC. This sequence joins TRBV4-2 and TRBJ2-5, with TRBD2 matching 12 bases. The CDR3 is 15 amino acids. The germline V gene has CDR1 LGHNA and CDR2 YNFKEQ. V shed 4 bases and J 4 bases; nucleotides not matched to a gene: 4.

This clone is judged medium-sized. The chain recombines TRBV28 with TRBJ2-7; TRBD1 matches at 7 bases. The CDR3 is 15 residues long. The V and J ends lost 2 bases and 1 base, in that order; junction bases with no gene match: 5. In germline, CDR1 is MDHEN, CDR2 SYDVKM. Here the CDR3 reads CASSLPGQYSYEQYF. CDR3 in DNA: TGTGCCAGCAGTTTACCGGGACAGTATTCCTACGAGCAGTACTTC.

CDR3 loop: CASSFDRGGYEQYF. CDR3 bases: TGTGCCAGCAGCTTTGACAGGGGCGGCTACGAGCAGTACTTC. The genes are TRBV11-2 and TRBJ2-7; TRBD1 agrees at 8 bases. The CDR3 runs 14 residues. V shed 3 bases, J shed 3 bases, and the junction held 4 bases outside the gene matches. Germline CDR1 SGHAT, CDR2 FQNNGV. The variable domain in full, with the rest retrieved from reference TRBV11-2 and TRBJ2-7, is EAGVAQSPRYKIIEKRQSVAFWCNPISGHATLYWYQQILGQGPKLLIQFQNNGVVDDSQLPKDRFSAERLKGVDSTLKIQPAKLEDSAVYLCASSFDRGGYEQYFGPGTRLTVT.

V and J are TRBV5-1 and TRBJ2-1, with 11 positions matching TRBD2. CDR1 and CDR2 (germline): SGHRS, YFSETQ. CDR3 size: 15 residues. Unmatched junction bases numbered 3, after V lost 1 base and J lost 6 bases. The CDR3 reads CASSLIAGGGNEQFF. CDR3 coding DNA: TGCGCCAGCAGCTTGATAGCGGGGGGGGGCAATGAGCAGTTCTTC.

The chain has TRBV6-1 and TRBJ1-2, with D hard to call. The CDR3 has 12 residues. Deletions cut 6 bases from V and 8 bases from J, with 13 bases between. CDR1 is MNHNS, CDR2 SASEGT, per germline. CDR3 bases: TGTGCCAGCAGCAATGGATTTGGGGGCTACACCTTC. Its protein product is CASSNGFGGYTF.

About this clone: Its ends do not fully match the called genes, so a read error is possible. This chain connects TRBV6-5 to TRBJ1-5, with D possibly matching TRBD1 (6 bases). Germline lookup yields CDR1 MNHEY and CDR2 SVGAGI. This CDR3 has 14 residues. The CDR3 DNA is TGTGCCATCAGTGATGCAGGGGCAGTCCAGCCCCAGCATTTT. This encodes CAISDAGAVQPQHF.

The chain employs TRBV18 and TRBJ2-7; no reliable D call. The germline V and J ends were trimmed by 2 bases and 3 bases, with 8 bases remaining between them. This CDR3 has 13 amino acids. Germline V gene data show CDR1 as KGHSH and CDR2 as LQKENI. The CDR3 DNA sequence: TGTGCCAGCTCACCAGGTCAAATCTACGAGCAGTACTTC. Protein: CASSPGQIYEQYF.

The chain is built from TRBV5-4 and TRBJ1-2; 11 positions match TRBD1. The CDR3 has 15 residues. V lost 4 bases and J lost 4; bases outside the gene matches: 6. Germline V CDR1 and CDR2: SGHNT, YYREEE (reference sequence). DNA for the CDR3: TGTGCCAGCAGCCCCGGGGGGACAGGGGGCTATGGCTACACCTTC. Its protein product is CASSPGGTGGYGYTF.

J is TRBJ2-7 and V is TRBV6-5, with D uncertain. The germline CDR1 and CDR2 sequences are MNHEY and SVGAGI. Between the trimmed V and J ends, which lost 1 base and 2 bases, there was a span of 12 bases. The CDR3 is made up of 15 amino acids. The CDR3 DNA follows: TGTGCCAGCAGTTACTGGTCTGCCCGACCCTACGAGCAGTACTTC. It is translated as CASSYWSARPYEQYF.

The genes are TRBV9 and TRBJ2-1; TRBD1 matches 8 bases. Germline trimming cut 3 bases from V and 3 bases from J; bases unmatched to any gene: 11. Looked up from germline, CDR1 is SGDLS and CDR2 is YYNGEE. The CDR3 extends over 17 amino acids. The CDR3 reads CASSALTTGTGYNEQFF. The CDR3 DNA sequence: TGTGCCAGCAGCGCGCTAACGACCGGGACAGGCTACAATGAGCAGTTCTTC.

The gene calls are TRBV6-1 and TRBJ2-7; 8 bases match TRBD1. V dropped 6 bases and J dropped 7; count of bases not matched to a gene: 11. CDR3 length: 14 amino acids. CDR1 MNHNS and CDR2 SASEGT come from the germline V gene. CDR3 bases: TGTGCCAGCAGGCTACGGGGCAGGGGGCCTGAGCAGTACTTC. Translation: CASRLRGRGPEQYF.

By share, this clone counts as medium-sized (0.01 to 0.1%). The rearrangement uses TRBV7-3 and TRBJ2-2; D gene ambiguous. The CDR3 extends over 16 amino acids. Trimming cost V 2 bases and J 1 base, with 11 bases left between them. Germline V CDR1 and CDR2: SGHTA, FQGTGA. DNA of the CDR3: TGTGCCAGCAGCTTAGTTGCGGTACAGAACACCGGGGAGCTGTTTTTT. This gives the protein CASSLVAVQNTGELFF.